The TCR beta chain under discussion was sequenced for a study of T-cell memory formation after mild COVID-19. Study-level background: For the most part, TCR clusters were specific to one donor. The study's findings and limits: Mostly located in CM and EM were contracting CD4+ clones, with contracting CD8+ clones located in EMRA.

The length of the CDR3 is 13 residues. V shed 5 bases, J shed 3 bases, and the junction held 4 bases outside the gene matches. Germline lookup yields CDR1 MNHEY and CDR2 SMNVEV (reference sequence). Researchers used 5'RACE with constant-segment primers to make TCR alpha and TCR beta cDNA libraries that carry sample barcodes and UMIs. A single record per CDR3 protein comes from TCRdb applying MiXCR to the 5' RACE reads. The sample records around 450,000 distinct CDR3 sequences, 20% to 30% being singletons. Concerning this clonotype: Its antigen is unknown.

The specimen was PBMCs or a T cell subset sorted from them (not recorded which). This receptor was taken from an adult woman who had mild COVID-19 (a few samples of this study predate the infection). Cell type and time point are not known. This chain connects TRBV27 to TRBJ2-7; 7 nucleotides line up with TRBD1. CDR3 sequence reads: CASSKTGYYEQYF. CDR3 sequence (DNA): TGTGCCAGCAGTAAGACAGGGTACTACGAGCAGTACTTC.